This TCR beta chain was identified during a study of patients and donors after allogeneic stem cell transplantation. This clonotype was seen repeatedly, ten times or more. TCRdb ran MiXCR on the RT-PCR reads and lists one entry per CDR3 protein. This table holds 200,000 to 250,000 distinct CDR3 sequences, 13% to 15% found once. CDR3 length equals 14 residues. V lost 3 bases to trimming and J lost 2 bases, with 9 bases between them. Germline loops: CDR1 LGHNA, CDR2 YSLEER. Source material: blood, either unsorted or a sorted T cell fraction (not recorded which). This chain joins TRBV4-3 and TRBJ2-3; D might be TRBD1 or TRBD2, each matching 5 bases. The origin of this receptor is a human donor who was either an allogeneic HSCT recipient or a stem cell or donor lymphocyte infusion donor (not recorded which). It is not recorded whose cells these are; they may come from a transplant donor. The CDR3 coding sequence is TGCGCCAGCAGCCAGGGGGACGTCACAGATACGCAGTATTTT. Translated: CASSQGDVTDTQYF.